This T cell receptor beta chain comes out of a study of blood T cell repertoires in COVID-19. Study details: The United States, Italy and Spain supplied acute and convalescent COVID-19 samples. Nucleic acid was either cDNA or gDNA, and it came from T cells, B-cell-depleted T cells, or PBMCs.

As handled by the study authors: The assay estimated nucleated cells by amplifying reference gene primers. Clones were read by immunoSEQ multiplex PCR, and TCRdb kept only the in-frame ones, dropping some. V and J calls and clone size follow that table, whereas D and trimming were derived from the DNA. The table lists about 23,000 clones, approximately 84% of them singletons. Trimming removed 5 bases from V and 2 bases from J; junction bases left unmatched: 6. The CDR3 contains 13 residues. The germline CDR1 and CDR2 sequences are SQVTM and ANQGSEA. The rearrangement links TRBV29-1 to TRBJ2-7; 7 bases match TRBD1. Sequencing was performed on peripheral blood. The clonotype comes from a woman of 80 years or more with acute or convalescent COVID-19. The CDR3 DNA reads TGCAGCGTTCGGATGACAGGGACCTACGAGCAGTACTTC. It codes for CSVRMTGTYEQYF.